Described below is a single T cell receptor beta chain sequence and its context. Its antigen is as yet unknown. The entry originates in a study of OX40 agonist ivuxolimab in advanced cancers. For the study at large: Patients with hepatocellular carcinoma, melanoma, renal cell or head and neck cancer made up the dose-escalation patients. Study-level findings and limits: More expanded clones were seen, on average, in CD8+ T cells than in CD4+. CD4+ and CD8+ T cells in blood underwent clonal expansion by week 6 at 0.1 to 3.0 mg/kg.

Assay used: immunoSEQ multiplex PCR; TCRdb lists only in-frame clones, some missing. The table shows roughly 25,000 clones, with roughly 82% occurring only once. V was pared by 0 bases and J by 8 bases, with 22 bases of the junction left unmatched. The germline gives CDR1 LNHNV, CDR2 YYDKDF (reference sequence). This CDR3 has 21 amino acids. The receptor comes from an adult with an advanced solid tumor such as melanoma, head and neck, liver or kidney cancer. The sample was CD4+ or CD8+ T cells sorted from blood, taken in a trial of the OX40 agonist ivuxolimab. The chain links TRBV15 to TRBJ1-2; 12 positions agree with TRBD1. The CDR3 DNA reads TGTGCCACCAGCAGAGACCGGGACAGGGGGCTTTTGTTTGAGGCTTCGAGGGGCTACACCTTC. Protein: CATSRDRDRGLLFEASRGYTF.